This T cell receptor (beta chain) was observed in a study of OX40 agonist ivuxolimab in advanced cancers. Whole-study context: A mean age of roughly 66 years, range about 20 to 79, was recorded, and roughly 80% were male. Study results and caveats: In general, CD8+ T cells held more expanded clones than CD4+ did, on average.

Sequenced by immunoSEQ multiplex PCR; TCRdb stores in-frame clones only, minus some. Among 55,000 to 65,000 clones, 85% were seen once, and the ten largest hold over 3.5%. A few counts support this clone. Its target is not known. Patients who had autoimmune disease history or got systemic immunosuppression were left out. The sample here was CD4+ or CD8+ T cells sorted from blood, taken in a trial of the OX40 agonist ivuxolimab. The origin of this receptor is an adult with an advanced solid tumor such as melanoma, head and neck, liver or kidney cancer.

CDR3 loop: CASSGGHRSGETQYF. CDR3 DNA sequence: TGTGCCAGCAGTGGGGGACACCGGAGCGGGGAGACCCAGTACTTC. The V call is TRBV6-1, the J call TRBJ2-5; D is tentatively TRBD1 or TRBD2 (6 bases each). Germline lookup yields CDR1 MNHNS and CDR2 SASEGT. The CDR3 has 15 amino acids. Trimming left V 4 bases short and J 5 bases short, with 17 bases between.